The TCR beta chain described here comes from a study of OX40 agonist ivuxolimab in advanced cancers. In the study overall: Among those treated, three patients had partial responses, one with hepatocellular carcinoma and two with cutaneous melanoma.

V was shortened by 5 bases and J by 2 bases, with 13 bases between the two germline ends. The CDR3 is 14 residues long. The germline CDR1 and CDR2 sequences are SGHVS and FNYEAQ. As concerns this clone: Its target is not known.

Findings of the study overall: On average, CD8+ T cells had more expanded clones than CD4+.

TCRdb's copy holds only in-frame clones and misses some; the assay was immunoSEQ multiplex PCR. The profile shows 95,000 to 150,000 clones, 93% of them singletons. The chain combines TRBV7-6 with TRBJ2-7, with D perhaps matching TRBD2 (6 bases). The clonotype comes from an adult with an advanced solid tumor such as melanoma, head and neck, liver or kidney cancer. The sequenced sample was CD4+ or CD8+ T cells sorted from blood, obtained in a trial of the OX40 agonist ivuxolimab. This CDR3 reads CASSPIRGTYEQYF. CDR3 nucleotides: TGTGCCAGCAGCCCCATCCGGGGGACCTACGAGCAGTACTTC.